Listed below are T cell receptor beta chains from one sample, sequenced in a study of PD-L1 blockade in urothelial cancer. Using immunoSEQ multiplex PCR, the repertoire was profiled, and TCRdb retains in-frame clones only, with some absent. The data contain tens of thousands of clones, about 90% of them singletons. The specimen comprised PBMCs, sampled around atezolizumab (anti-PD-L1) treatment. Receptor source: a woman aged 60-75 years with urothelial cancer. The CDR3 runs from the conserved cysteine through the conserved F or W. Each record gives: J gene, V gene, D gene, clone size, CDR3 DNA, CDR3 protein. The D gene is left open where the match is weak. The size field is filled for only some rows; it gives once, few, many or a size class.

TRBJ2-5 | TRBV7-9 | . | . | TGTGCCAGCAGCCGATATTGGCGGGGCCTCGGGGAGACCCAGTACTTC | CASSRYWRGLGETQYF
TRBJ2-7 | TRBV27 | . | few | TGTGCCAGCAGTTGGACAGCCCTTTTCTACGAGCAGTACTTC | CASSWTALFYEQYF
TRBJ2-2 | TRBV11-2 | TRBD1 | . | TGTGCCAGCAACAATATCAGGACAGGGTTCGACACCGGGGAGCTGTTTTTT | CASNNIRTGFDTGELFF
TRBJ1-5 | TRBV27 | . | . | TGTGCCAGCAGTTCCGGACAGTTCGGCAATCAGCCCCAGCATTTT | CASSSGQFGNQPQHF
TRBJ2-2 | TRBV7-2 | TRBD1 | . | TGTGCCAGCAGCCTCACAGGGGGCAGAATCACCGGGGAGCTGTTTTTT | CASSLTGGRITGELFF
TRBJ1-2 | TRBV25-1 | . | . | TGTGCCAGCAGTGAAAAGGGAGGGAACTATGGCTACACCTTC | CASSEKGGNYGYTF
TRBJ2-3 | TRBV15 | TRBD1 | . | TGTGCCACCAGCACCACGGGACAGTCGACGCAGTATTTT | CATSTTGQSTQYF
TRBJ1-5 | TRBV4-1 | TRBD1 | . | TGCGCCAGCAGCCAAGGGGGGGACAGAGGACGGCAAGGGCCCCAGCATTTT | CASSQGGDRGRQGPQHF
TRBJ1-2 | TRBV28 | . | . | TGTGCCAGCAGTTTCTTGCACAGGGTGGGCTACACCTTC | CASSFLHRVGYTF
TRBJ2-2 | TRBV5-1 | . | once | TGCGCCAGCAGCCCGGGACAATTAACGGGCACCGGGGAGCTGTTTTTT | CASSPGQLTGTGELFF
TRBJ2-1 | TRBV19 | TRBD2 | . | TGTGCCAGTAGGGCTCTGGGACTAGCGGGAGATGAGCAGTTCTTC | CASRALGLAGDEQFF
TRBJ2-1 | TRBV6-1 | TRBD1 | . | TGTGCCAGCAGTGACAGGGGGCTTAACGATGAGCAGTTCTTC | CASSDRGLNDEQFF
TRBJ2-5 | TRBV10-2 | TRBD1 | . | TGCGCCAGCTACCACAGGGGCGGGGAGACCCAGTACTTC | CASYHRGGETQYF
TRBJ2-3 | TRBV27 | TRBD1 | . | TGTGCCAGCAGAAACAGGGGGCATCACACAGATACGCAGTATTTT | CASRNRGHHTDTQYF
TRBJ1-4 | TRBV18 | TRBD1 | . | TGTGCCAGCTCACCAGGACAGGGCGTTGAAAAACTGTTTTTT | CASSPGQGVEKLFF
TRBJ2-3 | TRBV27 | . | once | TGTGCCAGCAGCCATGGTCGGGAGAGGGGCACAGATACGCAGTATTTT | CASSHGRERGTDTQYF
TRBJ2-5 | TRBV29-1 | TRBD2 | . | TGCAGCGTTAATCTTGCGGGAGCCCAAGAGACCCAGTACTTC | CSVNLAGAQETQYF
TRBJ2-5 | TRBV4-1 | . | . | TGCGCCAGCAGCCAAGAAGTCCGGCGGGCAGAGACCCAGTACTTC | CASSQEVRRAETQYF
TRBJ2-1 | TRBV7-9 | TRBD2 | once | TGCACTAGCGGGGGGAACTCCTACAATGAGCAGTTCTTC | CTSGGNSYNEQFF
TRBJ2-1 | TRBV29-1 | TRBD2 | . | TGCAGCGTTGATCGGGGCGGGGGGCACTACAATGAGCAGTTCTTC | CSVDRGGGHYNEQFF
TRBJ2-3 | TRBV5-4 | TRBD2 | . | TGTGCCAGCAGCTTGACCGTTCTAGCGGACACAGATACGCAGTATTTT | CASSLTVLADTDTQYF
TRBJ2-3 | TRBV28 | TRBD2 | . | TGTGCCAGCATGGGACTAGCGGGCACAGATACGCAGTATTTT | CASMGLAGTDTQYF
TRBJ2-1 | TRBV6-6 | . | . | TGTGCCAGCAGGGGCCATGAGCAGTTCTTC | CASRGHEQFF
TRBJ1-2 | TRBV19 | TRBD1 | . | TGTGCCAGTAGTATTGGACAGGGGGCGCAGGGCTACACCTTC | CASSIGQGAQGYTF
TRBJ1-2 | TRBV29-1 | . | . | TGCAGCGCTGGACAGAGCAACTATGGCTACACCTTC | CSAGQSNYGYTF
TRBJ2-5 | TRBV10-3 | . | . | TGTGCCATCAGGAGGGGGGGCGCAACTCAAGAGACCCAGTACTTC | CAIRRGGATQETQYF
TRBJ1-5 | TRBV21-1 | . | . | TGTGCCAGCAGGACAGGTAGCAATCAGCCCCAGCATTTT | CASRTGSNQPQHF
TRBJ2-6 | TRBV5-6 | TRBD2 | . | TGTGCCAGCAGCTTGAAACGGGAGGTCAACGTCCTGACTTTC | CASSLKREVNVLTF
TRBJ2-6 | TRBV4-3 | TRBD2 | . | TGCGCCAGCAGCCAAGATCGGACTAGCGGGAGGATTGGGGCCAACGTCCTGACTTTC | CASSQDRTSGRIGANVLTF
TRBJ1-2 | TRBV4-1 | TRBD1 | . | TGCGCCAGCAGCGCCACAGGGGGAGTCAGCTATGGCTACACCTTC | CASSATGGVSYGYTF
TRBJ1-5 | TRBV19 | TRBD1 | . | TGTGCCAGTAGTATTGGGCGGGACAGGGGTGGAGGCAATCAGCCCCAGCATTTT | CASSIGRDRGGGNQPQHF
TRBJ1-2 | TRBV4-2 | TRBD1 | . | TGTGCCAGCAGCCAAGATCCCGGACAGGGGGCGAGGGAAGGCTACACCTTC | CASSQDPGQGAREGYTF
TRBJ1-1 | TRBV5-1 | . | . | TGCGCCAGCAGCTTGCCAGGGCCGGCCCCTGAAGCTTTCTTT | CASSLPGPAPEAFF
TRBJ1-2 | TRBV10-3 | TRBD1 | . | TGTGCCATCAGCAACCAACAGGGACAGGGGGCGGACTATGGCTACACCTTC | CAISNQQGQGADYGYTF
TRBJ2-3 | TRBV27 | TRBD2 | . | TGTGCCAGCAATCGGGTAGCGGGGGGCGGTATGGGGCAGTATTTT | CASNRVAGGGMGQYF
TRBJ2-7 | TRBV23-1 | . | . | TGCGCCAGCAGTCTCCACAGGTGGGTCTACGAGCAGTACTTC | CASSLHRWVYEQYF
TRBJ2-1 | TRBV7-2 | TRBD1 | . | TGTGCCAGCAGCACAGGGGGCGGAAGCTCCTACAATGAGCAGTTCTTC | CASSTGGGSSYNEQFF
TRBJ2-7 | TRBV28 | TRBD2 | . | TGTGCCAGCAGCCAATCCGGACTAGCGGGTTCCTACGAGCAGTACTTC | CASSQSGLAGSYEQYF
TRBJ1-1 | TRBV10-3 | TRBD1 | . | TGTGCCATCAGTGTGGGGAAGGGACAGGCTGAAGCTTTCTTT | CAISVGKGQAEAFF
TRBJ2-2 | TRBV18 | . | . | TGTGCCAGCTCACCACTAATAGACACCGGGGAGCTGTTTTTT | CASSPLIDTGELFF
TRBJ1-1 | TRBV14 | . | . | TGTGCCAGCAGGTTAGCCGGAAAGAACACTGAAGCTTTCTTT | CASRLAGKNTEAFF
TRBJ1-1 | TRBV18 | . | . | TGTGCCAGCTCACCACTAGGACAAAGCAACACTGAAGCTTTCTTT | CASSPLGQSNTEAFF
TRBJ1-1 | TRBV9 | . | . | TGTGCCAGCAGCTCATCCTCTCGACACCCCATTTGGTTATTT | CASSSSSRHPIWLF
TRBJ1-3 | TRBV6-1 | . | . | TGTGCCAGCACCAGTGGAGGGTCGGGAAACACCATATATTTT | CASTSGGSGNTIYF
TRBJ1-5 | TRBV2 | TRBD1 | . | TGTGCCAGCAAAGGACAGGGACTCAATCAGCCCCAGCATTTT | CASKGQGLNQPQHF
TRBJ2-1 | TRBV18 | TRBD2 | . | TGTGCCAGCTCACCACCTGGGCGGGGGGGCTACAATGAGCAGTTCTTC | CASSPPGRGGYNEQFF
TRBJ2-2 | TRBV9 | . | . | TGTGCCAGCAGCGTAGACTATCCGAACACCGGGGAGCTGTTTTTT | CASSVDYPNTGELFF
TRBJ2-7 | TRBV6-4 | . | . | TGTGCCAGCAGTGACTCGAGTTGGATTCAGGGTTACGAGCAGTACTTC | CASSDSSWIQGYEQYF
TRBJ2-5 | TRBV5-6 | TRBD1 | . | TGTGCCAGCAGCTTGTGGCAGGGGGTAGAAGAGACCCAGTACTTC | CASSLWQGVEETQYF
TRBJ1-1 | TRBV7-8 | TRBD1 | . | TGTGCCAGCAGCCCGACAGGGAGCACTGAAGCTTTCTTT | CASSPTGSTEAFF
TRBJ2-1 | TRBV19 | TRBD2 | . | TGTGCCAGTAGTGCGGAGCGGGGGAGCTCCTACAATGAGCAGTTCTTC | CASSAERGSSYNEQFF
TRBJ2-7 | TRBV7-9 | TRBD1 | . | TGTGCCAGCAGCTGGAAACCGGGACAGGGGGGCGTCGAGCAGTACTTC | CASSWKPGQGGVEQYF